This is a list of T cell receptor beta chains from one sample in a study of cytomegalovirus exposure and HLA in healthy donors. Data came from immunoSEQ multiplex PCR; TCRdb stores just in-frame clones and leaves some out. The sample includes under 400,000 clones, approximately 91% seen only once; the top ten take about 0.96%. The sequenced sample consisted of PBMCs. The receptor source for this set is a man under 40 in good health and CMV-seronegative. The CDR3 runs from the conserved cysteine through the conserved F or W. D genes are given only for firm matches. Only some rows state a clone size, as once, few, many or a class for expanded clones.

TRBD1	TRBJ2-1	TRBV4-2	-	CASSQGTGGSSYNEQFF	TGTGCCAGCAGCCAGGGCACAGGGGGTTCCTCCTACAATGAGCAGTTCTTC
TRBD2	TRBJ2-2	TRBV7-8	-	CASSLSSGGAVGELFF	TGTGCCAGCAGCTTATCTAGCGGGGGGGCGGTCGGGGAGCTGTTTTTT
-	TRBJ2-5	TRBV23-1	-	CASSQPVSPFTETQYF	TGCGCCAGCAGTCAACCAGTATCCCCGTTTACGGAGACCCAGTACTTC
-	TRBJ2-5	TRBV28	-	CASSPPGQGGETQYF	TGTGCCAGCAGCCCACCTGGACAGGGAGGGGAGACCCAGTACTTC
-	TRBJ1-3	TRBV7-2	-	CASSQEYGRGNTIYF	TGTGCCAGCAGCCAAGAATATGGGAGAGGAAACACCATATATTTT
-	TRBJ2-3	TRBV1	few	CTSSQDPSGGYTDTQYF	TGCACCAGCAGCCAAGACCCGAGCGGGGGGTACACAGATACGCAGTATTTT
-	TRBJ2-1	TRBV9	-	CASREGTSYNEQFF	TGTGCCAGCAGGGAGGGGACTTCTTACAATGAGCAGTTCTTC
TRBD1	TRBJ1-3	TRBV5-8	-	CASSWDRGYGNTIYF	TGTGCCAGCAGCTGGGACAGGGGCTATGGAAACACCATATATTTT
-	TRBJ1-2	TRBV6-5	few	CASSEDPTYDGYTF	TGTGCCAGCAGTGAAGATCCGACTTACGATGGCTACACCTTC
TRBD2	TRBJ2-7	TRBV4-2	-	CASSQALAGGVSYEQYF	TGTGCCAGCAGCCAGGCGCTAGCGGGGGGCGTATCCTACGAGCAGTACTTC
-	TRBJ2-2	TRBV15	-	CATSRAGVGTGELFF	TGTGCCACCAGCAGAGCAGGGGTTGGCACCGGGGAGCTGTTTTTT
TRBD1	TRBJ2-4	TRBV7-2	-	CASSYGQGEAKNIQYF	TGTGCCAGCAGTTACGGACAGGGGGAGGCCAAAAACATTCAGTACTTC
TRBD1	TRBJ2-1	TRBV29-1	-	CSVGPQEDRSGVRLSYNEQFF	TGCAGCGTCGGGCCCCAAGAGGACAGGTCCGGAGTTCGGCTCTCCTACAATGAGCAGTTCTTC
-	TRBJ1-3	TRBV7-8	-	CASSSNQVKPGNTIYF	TGTGCCAGCAGCTCCAACCAGGTGAAACCTGGAAACACCATATATTTT
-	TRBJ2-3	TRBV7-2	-	CASSSVGLHTDTQYF	TGTGCCAGCAGTTCCGTTGGGCTACACACAGATACGCAGTATTTT
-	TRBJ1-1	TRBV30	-	CAWSRQAEAFF	TGTGCCTGGAGCCGACAGGCTGAAGCTTTCTTT
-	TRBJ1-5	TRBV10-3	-	CAISDQGPSNQPQHF	TGTGCCATCAGTGATCAGGGGCCTAGCAATCAGCCCCAGCATTTT
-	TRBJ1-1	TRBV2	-	CASRNGGGTEAFF	TGTGCCAGCAGGAACGGGGGAGGTACTGAAGCTTTCTTT
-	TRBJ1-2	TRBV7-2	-	CASSFSYGYTF	TGTGCCAGCAGCTTCAGCTATGGCTACACCTTC
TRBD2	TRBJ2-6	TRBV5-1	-	CASSSWGGAGANVLTF	TGCGCCAGCAGTTCCTGGGGGGGTGCTGGGGCCAACGTCCTGACTTTC
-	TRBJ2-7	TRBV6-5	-	CASSFSFGYEQYF	TGTGCCAGCAGTTTTTCGTTCGGCTACGAGCAGTACTTC
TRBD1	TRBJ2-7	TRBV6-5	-	CASRKGQGTYEQYF	TGTGCCAGCAGGAAGGGACAGGGTACCTACGAGCAGTACTTC
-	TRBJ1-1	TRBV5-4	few	CASSLRGVSFEAFF	TGTGCCAGCAGCTTGAGAGGCGTTTCATTTGAAGCTTTCTTT
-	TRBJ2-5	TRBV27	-	CASSGDLQETQYF	TGTGCCAGCAGCGGGGACTTACAAGAGACCCAGTACTTC
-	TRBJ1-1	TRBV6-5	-	CASPGERAEAFF	TGTGCCAGCCCAGGTGAGAGGGCTGAAGCTTTCTTT
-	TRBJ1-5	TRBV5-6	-	CASSLVQDRWNQPQHF	TGTGCCAGCAGCTTGGTACAAGACAGGTGGAATCAGCCCCAGCATTTT
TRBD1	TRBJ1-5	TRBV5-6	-	CASSLGQGSNQPQHF	TGTGCCAGCAGCTTGGGACAGGGAAGCAATCAGCCCCAGCATTTT
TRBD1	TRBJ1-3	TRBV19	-	CASSPRTGGPSGNTIYF	TGTGCCAGTAGTCCACGGACAGGGGGTCCTTCTGGAAACACCATATATTTT
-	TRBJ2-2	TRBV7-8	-	CASSARTALNTGELFF	TGTGCCAGCAGCGCGAGGACAGCCCTAAACACCGGGGAGCTGTTTTTT
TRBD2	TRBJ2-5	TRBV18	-	CASSPRAGETQYF	TGTGCCAGCTCACCACGAGCGGGGGAGACCCAGTACTTC
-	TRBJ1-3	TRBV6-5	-	CASSYSSSGGNTIYF	TGTGCCAGCAGTTACTCGTCCTCCGGGGGAAACACCATATATTTT
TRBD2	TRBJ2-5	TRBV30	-	CAWSAGLAGGETQYF	TGTGCCTGGAGCGCCGGACTAGCGGGGGGGGAGACCCAGTACTTC